One sample yielded the 27 T cell receptor beta chains listed below, sequenced in a study of blood T cell repertoires in COVID-19. Profiling relied on immunoSEQ multiplex PCR, and the TCRdb table lists in-frame clones only, not all of them. The sample lists some 270,000 clones; approximately 85% were seen once. Sample: peripheral blood. The receptors stem from a woman older than 75 with COVID-19, enrolled during active disease.

This chain joins TRBV3-1 (or the pseudogene TRBV3-2) and TRBJ1-6; D is undetermined. Trimming took 3 bases from V and 6 from J, leaving 12 bases between them. The CDR3 consists of 15 residues. Per the germline V gene, CDR1 is LGHDT and CDR2 is YNNKEL (reference sequence). CDR3 DNA sequence: TGTGCCAGCAGCCACGGGAGGGCCCCTAATTCACCCCTCCACTTT. Protein product: CASSHGRAPNSPLHF.

The chain has TRBV27 and TRBJ2-3, with TRBD2 identical over 10 bases. The CDR3 has 17 residues. J gave up 1 base and V 5 bases, and 9 bases lay outside the gene matches. Germline lookup yields CDR1 MNHEY and CDR2 SMNVEV (reference sequence). CDR3 in amino acids: CASSRPGLALRTDTQYF. The CDR3 nucleotides are TGTGCCAGCAGTCGACCGGGACTAGCGTTGCGCACAGATACGCAGTATTTT.

The chain couples TRBV10-3 to TRBJ2-5; D might be TRBD2 (5 bases). V was pared by 5 bases and J by 5 bases, with 15 bases between. Germline V CDR1 and CDR2: ENHRY, SYGVKD. The CDR3 extends over 14 amino acids. CDR3 sequence: CAISSGRGGETQYF. CDR3 coding DNA: TGTGCCATCAGTTCTGGACGCGGCGGGGAGACCCAGTACTTC.

The chain is built from TRBV3-1 (or the pseudogene TRBV3-2) and TRBJ1-3, with 7 bases matching TRBD1. In germline, CDR1 is LGHDT, CDR2 YNNKEL (reference sequence). The CDR3 covers 16 residues. V dropped 4 bases and J dropped 4; count of bases not matched to a gene: 10. CDR3 loop: CASSPRQGAAGNTIYF. The CDR3 nucleotides read TGTGCCAGCAGCCCCCGACAGGGAGCTGCCGGAAACACCATATATTTT.

V is TRBV6-5 and J is TRBJ2-2; no clear D. V was cut by 1 base and J by 4 bases, with 10 bases left in between. In germline, CDR1 is MNHEY, CDR2 SVGAGI. This CDR3 comprises 15 residues. The chain's CDR3 is CASSYLRFITGELFF. For the CDR3, the DNA is TGTGCCAGCAGTTACTTGCGGTTTATCACCGGGGAGCTGTTTTTT.

The rearrangement links TRBV11-1 to TRBJ1-4; a weak D match, TRBD1 (5 bases). This CDR3 spans 14 amino acids. Looked up from germline, CDR1 is SGHAT and CDR2 is FQDESV (reference sequence). The V gene lost 5 bases and the J gene lost 8 bases, with 15 bases spanning the gap. The CDR3 DNA sequence: TGTGCCAGCAGCCTATCGACGGGGGGGGAAAAACTGTTTTTT. This encodes CASSLSTGGEKLFF. The complete variable domain, with remaining parts taken from reference TRBV11-1 and TRBJ1-4, reads EAEVAQSPRYKITEKSQAVAFWCDPISGHATLYWYRQILGQGPELLVQFQDESVVDDSQLPKDRFSAERLKGVDSTLKIQPAELGDSAMYLCASSLSTGGEKLFFGSGTQLSVL.

Here the CDR3 DNA reads TGTGCCAGCAGCTTAGCGTACACTGAAGCTTTCTTT. This sequence encodes CASSLAYTEAFF. The gene calls are TRBV11-2 and TRBJ1-1, with D unclear. Germline V gene sequence: CDR1 SGHAT, CDR2 FQNNGV. The V and J ends lost 1 base and 3 bases respectively, with 3 bases between them. There are 12 residues in the CDR3.

The V gene is TRBV19, the J gene TRBJ1-5; 7 bases line up with TRBD1. Germline-derived CDR1 and CDR2 are LNHDA and SQIVND (reference sequence). The CDR3 loop spans 17 amino acids. After removal of 1 base from V and 3 bases from J, the junction contained 9 bases not matched to a gene. The CDR3, as DNA: TGTGCCAGTAGTATAGGCGGTACAGGGGAGGTCAATCAGCCCCAGCATTTT. Protein: CASSIGGTGEVNQPQHF.

This clone has just one count. The gene calls are TRBV20-1 and TRBJ2-7; 7 bases fit TRBD2. V dropped 2 bases and J dropped 7; count of bases not matched to a gene: 2. The germline V gene encodes CDR1 DFQATT and CDR2 SNEGSKA (reference sequence). The CDR3 runs 11 residues. The CDR3 DNA is TGCAGTGCTAGAACCGGGGGGGAGCAGTACTTC. Translation gives CSARTGGEQYF.

In this sample, this clone turned up once. The CDR3 loop reads CASSFRDRGYEQYF. CDR3 DNA: TGTGCCAGTAGTTTCCGGGACAGGGGCTACGAGCAGTACTTC. The chain recombines TRBV19 with TRBJ2-7, with 10 bases fitting TRBD1. V shed 5 bases, J shed 3 bases, and the junction held 4 bases outside the gene matches. The CDR3 contains 14 residues. The V gene's germline CDR1 is LNHDA and CDR2 SQIVND (reference sequence).

This chain connects TRBV2 to TRBJ2-3, with 11 bases aligning to TRBD1. With V trimmed by 6 bases and J by 7 bases, 6 bases remained unmatched. Germline CDR1 and CDR2: SNHLY and FYNNEI. The CDR3 covers 14 residues. The DNA for the CDR3 is TGTGCCAGCAGGACGGGACAGGGGGTGCATACGCAGTATTTT. It yields the protein CASRTGQGVHTQYF.

The chain is built from TRBV18 and TRBJ2-5; tentative D call: TRBD1 (6 bases). V lost 4 bases and J lost 4, with 10 bases in between. Germline V gene sequence: CDR1 KGHSH, CDR2 LQKENI. There are 13 residues in the CDR3. The CDR3 DNA reads TGTGCCAGCTCACGGGACACCCGAGAGACCCAGTACTTC. This sequence encodes CASSRDTRETQYF.

The chain employs TRBV7-9 and TRBJ2-2; D unresolved. CDR1 is SEHNR, CDR2 FQNEAQ, per germline (reference sequence). The CDR3 is made up of 12 amino acids. V lost 10 bases and J lost 5, with 11 bases in between. The DNA of the CDR3 is TGTGCCACCAATCCCAGGACCGGGGAGCTGTTTTTT. This translates into CATNPRTGELFF.

The chain links TRBV30 to TRBJ1-1, with 10 nucleotides matching TRBD1. V was clipped by 2 bases and J by 6 bases; unmatched bases: 21. The germline V gene has CDR1 GTSNPN and CDR2 SVGIG (reference sequence). The CDR3 is 19 residues long. The CDR3 coding sequence is TGTGCCTGGAGTTACACACGCCCGGGACAGGGGTTGGAAAGGGCTGAAGCTTTCTTT. This translates into CAWSYTRPGQGLERAEAFF. Based on the CDR3 plus reference TRBV30 and TRBJ1-1, the full variable domain is SQTIHQWPATLVQPVGSPLSLECTVEGTSNPNLYWYRQAAGRGLQLLFYSVGIGQISSEVPQNLSASRPQDRQFILSSKKLLLSDSGFYLCAWSYTRPGQGLERAEAFFGQGTRLTVV.

The chain joins TRBV7-9 to TRBJ2-1; 8 bases agree with TRBD2. Germline CDR1 and CDR2: SEHNR and FQNEAQ (reference sequence). The junction had 14 bases not matched to a gene; V was cut back by 4 bases and J by 6 bases. The CDR3 spans 17 residues. Written as DNA, the CDR3 is TGTGCCAGCAGCTCTCCCGGGAGGGAGGGGAATCTCAATGAGCAGTTCTTC. Amino acid sequence: CASSSPGREGNLNEQFF.

This chain uses TRBV30 with TRBJ1-1, with a tentative D call TRBD1 (6 bases). The ends were cut back, 8 bases at V and 11 bases at J, with 21 bases in the middle. The CDR3 contains 12 residues. Looked up from germline, CDR1 is GTSNPN and CDR2 is SVGIG (reference sequence). CDR3 nucleotide sequence: TGTGCCAGCGGGGCACAGGGCTTTGCTGCTTTCTTT. Amino acid sequence: CASGAQGFAAFF.

The V gene is TRBV18, the J gene TRBJ2-5; D not certain. The CDR3 runs 12 residues. Germline CDR1 is KGHSH and CDR2 is LQKENI. Between the trimmed V and J ends, which lost 5 bases and 0 bases, there was a span of 4 bases. The CDR3 DNA is TGTGCCAGCTCAGCGTACCAAGAGACCCAGTACTTC. Translation: CASSAYQETQYF.

This clone was detected a few times. The rearrangement joins TRBV12-3 or TRBV12-4 to TRBJ1-5, with D unclear. V was cut by 4 bases and J by 5 bases, with 9 bases left in between. This CDR3 has 13 amino acids. The CDR3 nucleotides read TGTGCCAGCAGTTCCCCGCCGGATCAGCCCCAGCATTTT. Protein: CASSSPPDQPQHF.

The gene calls are TRBV3-1 (or the pseudogene TRBV3-2) and TRBJ1-6, with D maybe TRBD1 (6 bases). Germline lookup yields CDR1 LGHDT and CDR2 YNNKEL (reference sequence). The CDR3 totals 14 residues. Between the trimmed V and J ends, which lost 3 bases and 7 bases, there was a span of 10 bases. CDR3 in DNA: TGTGCCAGCAGCCATTGGACAGCCAATTCACCCCTCCACTTT. Its protein is CASSHWTANSPLHF.

The V call is TRBV10-3, the J call TRBJ2-1; TRBD1 matches 7 bases. V lost 10 bases and J lost 0; bases outside the gene matches: 6. The CDR3 sequence is 14 residues long. Germline CDR1 reads ENHRY; CDR2 reads SYGVKD. CDR3 region: CASLGTASYNEQFF. Here the CDR3 DNA reads TGTGCCAGCCTAGGGACAGCCTCCTACAATGAGCAGTTCTTC.

The rearrangement uses TRBV7-9 and TRBJ1-2; D not certain. Trimming cost V 1 base and J 8 bases, with 11 bases left between them. Germline V CDR1 and CDR2: SEHNR, FQNEAQ (reference sequence). The CDR3 has 13 amino acids. The DNA of the CDR3 is TGTGCCAGCAGCTTAGGAGGGAATTACGGCTACACCTTC. It specifies CASSLGGNYGYTF.

The rearrangement joins TRBV9 to TRBJ2-3, with TRBD1 identical over 9 bases. Per germline, CDR1 SGDLS and CDR2 YYNGEE. CDR3 size: 16 residues. J gave up 5 bases and V 4 bases, and 11 bases lay outside the gene matches. CDR3 residues: CASSSTAGTGIDTQYF. The CDR3 DNA reads TGTGCCAGCAGCTCCACTGCCGGGACAGGGATAGATACGCAGTATTTT.

This clone was found once. The chain has TRBV2 and TRBJ2-7; unclear D gene. The CDR3 sequence is 11 residues long. The germline gives CDR1 SNHLY, CDR2 FYNNEI. The germline V and J ends were trimmed by 6 bases and 6 bases, with 9 bases remaining between them. The DNA for the CDR3 is TGTGCCAGCAGCTACTACGGCGAGCAGTACGTC. Encoded protein: CASSYYGEQYV.

The rearrangement uses TRBV11-1 and TRBJ2-6; the D gene is possibly TRBD2 (5 bases). Trimming cost V 3 bases and J 2 bases, with 8 bases left between them. Germline V gene lookup returns CDR1 SGHAT and CDR2 FQDESV (reference sequence). The CDR3 runs to 15 residues. CDR3 nucleotides: TGTGCCAGCAGCTTGGGAGTGGCTGGGGCCAACGTCCTGACTTTC. It encodes CASSLGVAGANVLTF.

This clone was counted once. The gene calls are TRBV3-1 (or the pseudogene TRBV3-2) and TRBJ2-3, with 12 bases matching TRBD2. Trimming took 2 bases from V and 4 from J; bases not matched to a gene: 4. From germline, CDR1 is LGHDT and CDR2 YNNKEL (reference sequence). The CDR3 runs to 16 residues. CDR3 in DNA: TGTGCCAGCAGCCAAAGATCTAGCGGGGGGGCAGATACGCAGTATTTT. It translates to CASSQRSSGGADTQYF.

The gene calls are TRBV28 and TRBJ2-5, with a weak D call TRBD1 (6 bases). Germline V gives CDR1 MDHEN, CDR2 SYDVKM. CDR3 length: 15 amino acids. V was cut by 2 bases and J by 7 bases, with 17 bases left in between. This CDR3 is CASSLRGNPLGTQYF. For the CDR3, the DNA is TGTGCCAGCAGTTTAAGGGGGAACCCCCTGGGGACCCAGTACTTC.

This chain links TRBV28 with TRBJ2-7; D possibly corresponds to TRBD2 (5 bases). Trimming cost V 6 bases and J 9 bases, with 9 bases left between them. The CDR3 covers 10 residues. Germline CDR1 reads MDHEN; CDR2 reads SYDVKM. The CDR3 region is CASSGLGQYF. The CDR3 nucleotides read TGTGCCAGCAGCGGACTGGGGCAGTACTTC.